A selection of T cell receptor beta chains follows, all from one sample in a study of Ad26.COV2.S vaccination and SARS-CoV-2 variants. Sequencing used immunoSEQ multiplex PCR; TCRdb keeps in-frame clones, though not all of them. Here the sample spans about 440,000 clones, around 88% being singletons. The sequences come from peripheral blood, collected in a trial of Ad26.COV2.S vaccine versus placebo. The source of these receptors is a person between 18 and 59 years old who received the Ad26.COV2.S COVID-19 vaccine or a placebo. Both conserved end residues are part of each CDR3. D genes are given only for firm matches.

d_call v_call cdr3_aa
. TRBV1 CTSSPLAGIAWNEQFF
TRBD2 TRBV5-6 CASSLAGGPSNEQFF
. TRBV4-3 CASSQVIGNTGELFF
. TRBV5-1 CASKTELNTEAFF
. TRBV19 CASSWVGRNTEAFF
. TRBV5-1 CASSLSFRDRVNYGYTF
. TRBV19 CASSTQTKNIQYF
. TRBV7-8 CASSLAAGVLSNQPQHF
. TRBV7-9 CASSPRRGSVTDTQYF
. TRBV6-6 CATTDSQETQYF
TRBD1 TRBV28 CASSHSPGQASYEQYF
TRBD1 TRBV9 CASSVGTGEVGGYTF
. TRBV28 CASSFGGRDGYTF
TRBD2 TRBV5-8 CASSPLGSGGLHNEQFF
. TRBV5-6 CASSTGTGSNQPQHF
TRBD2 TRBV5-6 CASSLSPGLAGFGSYEQYF
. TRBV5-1 CASSLGSPRLRNEQFF
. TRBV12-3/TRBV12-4 CASSLAGYGYTF
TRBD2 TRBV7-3 CASSSPTSGRPYEQYF
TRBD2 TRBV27 CASSFTGLAIGGRTDTQYF
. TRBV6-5 CASSLGQHYEQYF
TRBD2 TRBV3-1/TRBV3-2 CASSQATSGRPYEQYF
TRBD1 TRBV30 CAWSRTGAHGKNIQYF
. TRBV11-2 CASSLGLYEQYF
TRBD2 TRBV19 CASGPSGAPSSYNEQFF
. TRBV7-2 CASSLSGGGGYEQYF
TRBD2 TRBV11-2 CASSLVRPSGYNEQFF
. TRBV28 CASTLPRSGRPEGREQYF
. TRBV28 CASMWGYTEAFF
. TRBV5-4 CASSLAGTNIQYF
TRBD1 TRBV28 CASGTGIFEQYF
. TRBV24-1 CATSDPWKTGVTEQFF
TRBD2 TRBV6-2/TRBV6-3 CASSSLGVTSGLNEQFF
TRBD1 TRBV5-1 CASSRLAGTVKQETQYF
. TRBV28 CASSFSTGELFF
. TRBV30 CAWSQGYPYNEQFF
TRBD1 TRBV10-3 CAISDFRTGLASSGYTF
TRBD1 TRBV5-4 CASSPGQGVWTGELFF
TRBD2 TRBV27 CASSLRFSGRGTGELFF
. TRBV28 CASSFSGWGAEQYF
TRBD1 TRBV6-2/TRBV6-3 CASSFSDRGGQPQHF
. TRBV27 CASSPKRQATDTQYF
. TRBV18 CASPGQGRRYGYTF
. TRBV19 CASSIGLNEQFF
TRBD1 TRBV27 CASSSGTGGYEQYF
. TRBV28 CATSSNIQYF
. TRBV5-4 CASNPPSGEETQYF
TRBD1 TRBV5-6 CASSFRDRAYGELFF
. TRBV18 CASSPPGEQFF
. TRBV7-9 CASQPRLQGDFIYYEQYF
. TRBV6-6 CASAMQGGREQYF
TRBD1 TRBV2 CASSYGTGTTGELFF
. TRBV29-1 CSVEEVSNEQFF
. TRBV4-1 CASSPRDGSYEQYF
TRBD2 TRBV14 CASSQVAGSYEQYF
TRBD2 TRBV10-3 CAISESGLAGDGADTQYF